This TCR beta chain was found in a study of blood T cell repertoires in COVID-19. Study-level information: Collection of acute and convalescent COVID-19 samples took place in the United States, Italy and Spain. In each case, the material was cDNA or gDNA derived from T cells, B-cell-depleted T cells, or PBMCs.

Patients from Seattle were sampled longitudinally, starting during active infection. Authors' processing steps: Reference gene primer amplification in the assay estimated nucleated cell counts. Repertoires were generated with immunoSEQ multiplex PCR, while TCRdb's copy carries only in-frame clones and drops some. That table supplies the V and J calls and clone size; D and trimming were determined from the DNA. The sample shows more than 150,000 clones, around 86% of them seen only once. Germline V gene sequence: CDR1 LNHDA, CDR2 SQIVND (reference sequence). J lost 5 bases, V lost 6 bases, and 7 bases had no gene match. This CDR3 contains 15 residues.

Material: peripheral blood. The source of this sequence is a man in his fifties or sixties with COVID-19, enrolled during active disease. The chain uses TRBV19 and TRBJ2-3, with 11 bases lining up with TRBD1. The CDR3 spells CASSTDRGLVDTQYF. The CDR3 DNA is TGTGCCAGTAGCACGGACAGGGGGCTTGTAGATACGCAGTATTTT. Based on the CDR3 plus reference TRBV19 and TRBJ2-3, the full variable domain is DGGITQSPKYLFRKEGQNVTLSCEQNLNHDAMYWYRQDPGQGLRLIYYSQIVNDFQKGDIAEGYSVSREKKESFPLTVTSAQKNPTAFYLCASSTDRGLVDTQYFGPGTRLTVL.